Listed below are T cell receptor beta chains from one sample, sequenced in a study of OX40 agonist ivuxolimab in advanced cancers. Profiling relied on immunoSEQ multiplex PCR, and the TCRdb table lists in-frame clones only, not all of them. The sample carries some 98,000 clones, around 83% recorded once. Here the sequenced sample was CD4+ or CD8+ T cells sorted from blood, taken in a trial of the OX40 agonist ivuxolimab. The receptors were sampled from an adult with an advanced solid tumor such as melanoma, head and neck, liver or kidney cancer. Each CDR3 is given with its conserved first and last residue. A D gene is named only where the DNA matches it firmly. Size is omitted from some rows. Given values are once, few, many or a class for expanded clones.

j_call v_call clone_size d_call cdr3_aa cdr3_nt
TRBJ2-5 TRBV11-2 . . CASSFLGETQYF TGTGCCAGCAGCTTTCTAGGGGAGACCCAGTACTTC
TRBJ2-1 TRBV28 . . CASSFGYGGSYNEQFF TGTGCCAGCAGTTTTGGGTATGGGGGCTCCTACAATGAGCAGTTCTTC
TRBJ1-2 TRBV5-1 once . CASSPPPAGLTNYGYTF TGCGCCAGCAGCCCCCCTCCGGCAGGGCTGACTAACTATGGCTACACCTTC
TRBJ2-5 TRBV28 . . CATLKETQYF TGTGCCACCCTGAAAGAGACCCAGTACTTC
TRBJ2-7 TRBV7-2 . . CASSLAIGVSYEQYF TGTGCCAGCAGCTTAGCTATCGGAGTATCCTACGAGCAGTACTTC
TRBJ2-7 TRBV11-1 . TRBD2 CASSYEAGAFYEQYF TGTGCCAGCAGCTACGAAGCGGGGGCTTTCTACGAGCAGTACTTC
TRBJ1-1 TRBV7-9 . . CASSWGRGRNTEAFF TGTGCCAGCAGCTGGGGGAGGGGAAGGAACACTGAAGCTTTCTTT
TRBJ1-2 TRBV28 . . CAIGVESFSYTF TGTGCCATAGGAGTGGAATCCTTTAGCTACACCTTC
TRBJ2-7 TRBV9 . TRBD1 CASSAGTGGYEQYF TGTGCCAGCAGCGCCGGGACAGGTGGGTACGAGCAGTACTTC
TRBJ1-2 TRBV5-4 . TRBD1 CASSLTGVGYTF TGTGCCAGCAGCTTAACAGGGGTCGGCTACACCTTC
TRBJ1-5 TRBV7-2 . . CASSVTRTGFNQPQHF TGTGCCAGCAGCGTAACTCGAACAGGCTTCAATCAGCCCCAGCATTTT
TRBJ1-1 TRBV27 . . CASSRVPISNTEAFF TGTGCCAGCAGTCGCGTCCCTATTTCGAACACTGAAGCTTTCTTT
TRBJ2-1 TRBV5-1 . . CASSPPTLSSYNEQFF TGCGCCAGCAGCCCTCCGACTCTTAGCTCCTACAATGAGCAGTTCTTC
TRBJ1-1 TRBV29-1 . . CSVDLGGKAFF TGCAGCGTTGATCTGGGGGGTAAAGCTTTCTTT
TRBJ1-1 TRBV4-3 . . CASSHNIGLQAFF TGCGCCAGCAGCCATAACATTGGCCTACAAGCTTTCTTT
TRBJ1-3 TRBV6-5 . . CASSPGAAGNTIYF TGTGCCAGCAGCCCAGGGGCAGCTGGAAACACCATATATTTT
TRBJ1-1 TRBV18 once . CASSVNRANTEAFF TGTGCCAGCTCAGTCAACCGGGCTAACACTGAAGCTTTCTTT
TRBJ1-5 TRBV30 few . CACGRDLNQPQHF TGTGCCTGTGGCCGGGACCTCAATCAGCCCCAGCATTTT
TRBJ2-1 TRBV7-3 . TRBD2 CASSLASGGYNEQFF TGTGCCAGCAGCTTAGCTAGCGGGGGATACAATGAGCAGTTCTTC
TRBJ1-4 TRBV9 . TRBD1 CASSAGDRPNEKLFF TGTGCCAGCAGCGCAGGGGACAGACCAAATGAAAAACTGTTTTTT
TRBJ1-5 TRBV7-2 few . CASSKLDGQPQHF TGTGCCAGCAGCAAATTGGATGGTCAGCCCCAGCATTTT
TRBJ1-1 TRBV28 . . CASSLRTTEAFF TGTGCCAGCAGTTTACGCACGACTGAAGCTTTCTTT
TRBJ1-2 TRBV7-2 . . CASSLVGGGYTF TGTGCCAGCAGCTTAGTAGGAGGTGGCTACACCTTC
TRBJ2-3 TRBV2 few TRBD1 CASRPDRAPDTQYF TGTGCCAGCAGACCCGACAGGGCCCCAGATACGCAGTATTTT
TRBJ2-5 TRBV4-3 . . CASSLGTGGIRETQYF TGCGCCAGCAGCCTCGGGACTGGCGGGATAAGAGAGACCCAGTACTTC
TRBJ1-2 TRBV2 . . CASSELGRASYGYTF TGTGCCAGCAGTGAACTGGGCAGGGCCTCCTATGGCTACACCTTC
TRBJ2-5 TRBV11-3 once . CASSLKGRETQYF TGTGCCAGCAGCTTGAAGGGACGGGAGACCCAGTACTTC
TRBJ2-7 TRBV28 . TRBD1 CASSSTGGGSYEQYF TGTGCCAGCAGTTCAACAGGGGGCGGGTCCTACGAGCAGTACTTC
TRBJ1-5 TRBV28 . TRBD1 CASSLLTGGFQPQHF TGTGCCAGCAGTTTACTTACAGGGGGCTTTCAGCCCCAGCATTTT
TRBJ2-2 TRBV28 . . CASRRGTTGELFF TGTGCCAGCAGGAGGGGGACCACCGGGGAGCTGTTTTTT
TRBJ2-5 TRBV7-7 . TRBD2 CASSLTGGSQETQYF TGTGCCAGCAGCCTAACGGGCGGGAGTCAAGAGACCCAGTACTTC
TRBJ2-7 TRBV20-1 . . CSAQLRYEQYF TGCAGTGCTCAACTCCGATACGAGCAGTACTTC
TRBJ1-1 TRBV5-1 . TRBD1 CASSFGTGNTEAFF TGCGCCAGCAGCTTTGGGACAGGGAACACTGAAGCTTTCTTT
TRBJ1-1 TRBV4-3 . . CASSQDRHGLEAFF TGCGCCAGCAGCCAAGATCGGCACGGGCTGGAAGCTTTCTTT
TRBJ2-5 TRBV2 . . CASQIDGSRETQYF TGTGCCAGCCAGATCGACGGTTCCCGGGAGACCCAGTACTTC
TRBJ1-2 TRBV28 . . CASRTPTQDYGYTF TGTGCCAGCAGGACCCCAACACAAGACTATGGCTACACCTTC
TRBJ2-7 TRBV18 . TRBD1 CASSLKTGMQEQYF TGTGCCAGCTCCCTCAAGACAGGGATGCAGGAGCAGTACTTC
TRBJ2-1 TRBV11-3 . . CASSSGRFSYNEQFF TGTGCCAGCAGCTCCGGACGCTTCTCCTACAATGAGCAGTTCTTC
TRBJ2-3 TRBV27 once . CASSFEGGPLTDTQYF TGTGCCAGCAGTTTCGAGGGGGGGCCATTGACAGATACGCAGTATTTT
TRBJ2-4 TRBV7-2 once . CASSLAAIAKNIQYF TGTGCCAGCAGCTTAGCAGCAATAGCCAAAAACATTCAGTACTTC
TRBJ2-3 TRBV2 . . CASSEERRGHQQYF TGTGCCAGCAGTGAAGAGAGGCGGGGACATCAACAGTATTTT
TRBJ1-2 TRBV28 . . CASRKTAYYGYTF TGTGCCAGCAGGAAAACAGCTTACTATGGCTACACCTTC
TRBJ2-2 TRBV7-3 . . CASSSSAGRNTGELFF TGTGCCAGCAGTTCCTCGGCAGGGCGGAACACCGGGGAGCTGTTTTTT
TRBJ2-7 TRBV4-3 . TRBD1 CASSQKTGVGYEQYF TGCGCCAGCAGCCAAAAGACAGGGGTAGGCTACGAGCAGTACTTC
TRBJ1-5 TRBV7-2 . TRBD1 CASSQQGAGQPQHF TGTGCCAGCAGCCAACAGGGGGCAGGACAGCCCCAGCATTTT
TRBJ1-1 TRBV25-1 . . CASTKSGNTEAFF TGTGCCAGCACTAAATCGGGGAACACTGAAGCTTTCTTT
TRBJ2-7 TRBV23-1 . . CASSQSPRAHEQYF TGCGCCAGCAGTCAATCGCCCAGGGCCCACGAGCAGTACTTC
TRBJ2-5 TRBV6-5 . . CASSYDLRGETQYF TGTGCCAGCAGTTACGACCTGAGAGGAGAGACCCAGTACTTC
TRBJ1-2 TRBV6-5 . . CASSWSASRGYGYTF TGTGCCAGCAGTTGGTCGGCCTCCCGGGGCTATGGCTACACCTTC
TRBJ2-3 TRBV28 . TRBD2 CASSRTSGTDTQYF TGTGCCAGCAGTCGAACTAGCGGCACAGATACGCAGTATTTT
TRBJ2-5 TRBV5-1 . TRBD2 CASSPGTSGRVGETQYF TGCGCCAGCAGTCCCGGGACTAGCGGGAGGGTCGGTGAGACCCAGTACTTC
TRBJ1-4 TRBV5-4 . TRBD1 CASSLYGDRGREKLFF TGTGCCAGCAGCTTGTATGGGGACAGGGGCCGCGAAAAACTGTTTTTT
TRBJ1-5 TRBV4-3 once . CASSLRRNQPQHF TGCGCCAGCAGCCTAAGACGGAATCAGCCCCAGCATTTT
TRBJ2-5 TRBV9 . TRBD1 CASSAHWTGVETQYF TGTGCCAGCAGCGCCCACTGGACAGGGGTCGAGACCCAGTACTTC
TRBJ1-5 TRBV2 . . CASSLTFNQPQHF TGTGCCAGCAGCCTGACGTTTAATCAGCCCCAGCATTTT
TRBJ1-5 TRBV6-1 . . CASSERQAGRQPQHF TGTGCCAGCAGTGAACGGCAGGCCGGCCGGCAGCCCCAGCATTTT
TRBJ1-5 TRBV6-5 . TRBD1 CASRDRGRSQPQHF TGTGCCAGCAGGGACAGGGGGCGGAGTCAGCCCCAGCATTTT
TRBJ1-2 TRBV6-1 . . CASSLERANYGYTF TGTGCCAGCAGTTTGGAAAGAGCCAACTATGGCTACACCTTC
TRBJ2-7 TRBV7-9 few . CASSFQNYEQYF TGTGCCAGCAGCTTTCAGAACTACGAGCAGTACTTC